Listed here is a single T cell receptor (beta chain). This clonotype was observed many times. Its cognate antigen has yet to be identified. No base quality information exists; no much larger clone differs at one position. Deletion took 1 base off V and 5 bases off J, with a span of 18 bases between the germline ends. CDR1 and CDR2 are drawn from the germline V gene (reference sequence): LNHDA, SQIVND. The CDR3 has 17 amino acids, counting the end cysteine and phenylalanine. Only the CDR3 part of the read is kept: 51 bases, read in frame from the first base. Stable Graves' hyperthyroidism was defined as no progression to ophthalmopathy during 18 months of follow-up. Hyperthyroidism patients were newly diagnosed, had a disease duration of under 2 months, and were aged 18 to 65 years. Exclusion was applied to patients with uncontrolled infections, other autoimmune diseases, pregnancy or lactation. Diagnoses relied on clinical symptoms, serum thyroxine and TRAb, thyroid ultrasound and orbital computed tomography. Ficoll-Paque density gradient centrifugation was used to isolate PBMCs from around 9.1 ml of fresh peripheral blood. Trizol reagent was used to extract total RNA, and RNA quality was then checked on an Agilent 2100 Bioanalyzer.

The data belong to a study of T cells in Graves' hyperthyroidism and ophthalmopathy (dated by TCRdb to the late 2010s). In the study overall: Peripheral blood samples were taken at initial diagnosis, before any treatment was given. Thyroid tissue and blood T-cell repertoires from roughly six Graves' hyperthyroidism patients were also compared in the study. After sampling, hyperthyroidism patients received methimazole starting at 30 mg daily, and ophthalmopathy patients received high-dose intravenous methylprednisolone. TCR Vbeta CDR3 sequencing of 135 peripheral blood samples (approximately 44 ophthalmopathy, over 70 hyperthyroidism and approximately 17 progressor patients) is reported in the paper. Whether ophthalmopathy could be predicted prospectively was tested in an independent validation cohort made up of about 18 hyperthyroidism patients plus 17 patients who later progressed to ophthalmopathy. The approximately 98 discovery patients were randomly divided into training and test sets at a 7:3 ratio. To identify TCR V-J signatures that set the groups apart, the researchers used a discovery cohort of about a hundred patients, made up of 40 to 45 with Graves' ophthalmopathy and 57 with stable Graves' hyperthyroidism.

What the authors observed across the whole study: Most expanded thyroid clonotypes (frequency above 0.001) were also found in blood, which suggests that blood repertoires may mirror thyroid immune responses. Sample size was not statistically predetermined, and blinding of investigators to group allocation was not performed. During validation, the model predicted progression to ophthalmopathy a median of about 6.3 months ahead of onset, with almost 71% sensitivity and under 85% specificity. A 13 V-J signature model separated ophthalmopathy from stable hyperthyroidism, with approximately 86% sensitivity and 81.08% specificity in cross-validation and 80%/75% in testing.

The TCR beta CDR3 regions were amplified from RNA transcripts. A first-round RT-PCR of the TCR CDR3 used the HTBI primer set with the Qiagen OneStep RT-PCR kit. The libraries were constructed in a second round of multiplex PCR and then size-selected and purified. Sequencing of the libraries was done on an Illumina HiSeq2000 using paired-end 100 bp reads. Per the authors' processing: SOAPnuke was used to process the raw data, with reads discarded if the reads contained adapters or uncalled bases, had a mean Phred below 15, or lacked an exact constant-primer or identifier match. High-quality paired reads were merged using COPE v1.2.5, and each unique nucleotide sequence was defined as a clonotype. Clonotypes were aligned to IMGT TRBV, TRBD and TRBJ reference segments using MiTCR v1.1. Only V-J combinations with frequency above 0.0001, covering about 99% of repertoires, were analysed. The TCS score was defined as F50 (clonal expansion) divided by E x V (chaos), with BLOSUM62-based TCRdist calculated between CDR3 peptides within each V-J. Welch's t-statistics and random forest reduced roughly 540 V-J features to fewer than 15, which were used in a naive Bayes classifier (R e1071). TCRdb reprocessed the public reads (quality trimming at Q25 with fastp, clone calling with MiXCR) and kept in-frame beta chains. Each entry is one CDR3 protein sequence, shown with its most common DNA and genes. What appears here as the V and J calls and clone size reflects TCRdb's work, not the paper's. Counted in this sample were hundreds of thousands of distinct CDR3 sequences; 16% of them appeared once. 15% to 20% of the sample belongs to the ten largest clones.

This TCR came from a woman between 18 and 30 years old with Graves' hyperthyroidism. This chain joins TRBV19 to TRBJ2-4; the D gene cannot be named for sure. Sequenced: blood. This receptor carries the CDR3 CASSIGSLMGRENIQYF. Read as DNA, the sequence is TGTGCCAGTAGTATAGGCAGTTTAATGGGTCGAGAAAACATTCAGTACTTC. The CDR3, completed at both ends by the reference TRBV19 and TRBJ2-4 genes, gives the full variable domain DGGITQSPKYLFRKEGQNVTLSCEQNLNHDAMYWYRQDPGQGLRLIYYSQIVNDFQKGDIAEGYSVSREKKESFPLTVTSAQKNPTAFYLCASSIGSLMGRENIQYFGAGTRLSVL.